The source of this T cell receptor (beta chain) is a study of T cell changes during pregnancy in multiple sclerosis. TCRdb keeps only in-frame clones here, not all; method: immunoSEQ multiplex PCR. The data show around 50,000 clones, with 85% to 95% seen just once and roughly 0.6% held by the top ten. The CDR3 has 12 residues. V was pared by 5 bases and J by 7 bases, with 3 bases of the junction left unmatched. Germline CDR1 reads SGHTA; CDR2 reads FQGNSA. The material sequenced was CD4+ T cells from peripheral blood mononuclear cells, taken after pregnancy. The TCR was taken from a female donor in good health, enrolled as a control in a pregnancy study. The chain links TRBV7-2 to TRBJ1-2; 8 positions agree with TRBD1. CDR3: CASSQDRAGYTF. CDR3 nucleotide sequence: TGTGCCAGCAGCCAGGACAGGGCTGGCTACACCTTC.